A selection of T cell receptor beta chains follows, all from one sample in a study of control samples from healthy donors and cancer patients. The assay was immunoSEQ multiplex PCR, and TCRdb's table has in-frame clones only and misses some. This table has 65,000 to 80,000 clones, 75% to 90% appearing once. Material: PBMCs. The receptor set was obtained from a woman aged 45 to 65 with colorectal cancer. The CDR3 runs from the conserved cysteine through the conserved F or W. Fields, in order: CDR3 protein, CDR3 DNA, clone size, CDR3 length, D gene, V gene, J gene. D genes are given only for firm matches. Clone size appears in some rows only: once, few, many, or a class for an expanded clone.

CDR3aa: CASSEGKLFF
CDR3nt: TGTGCCAGCAGTGAAGGCAAACTGTTTTTT
abundance: .
len: 10
d_gene: .
v_gene: TRBV2
j_gene: TRBJ1-4

CDR3aa: CASSDGGVLGNTEAFF
CDR3nt: TGCGCCAGCAGTGACGGCGGGGTCCTTGGGAACACTGAAGCTTTCTTT
abundance: .
len: 16
d_gene: .
v_gene: TRBV10-2
j_gene: TRBJ1-1

CDR3aa: CASTGQGRVMTEAFF
CDR3nt: TGTGCCAGCACCGGACAGGGTCGCGTGATGACTGAAGCTTTCTTT
abundance: once
len: 15
d_gene: TRBD1
v_gene: TRBV6-6
j_gene: TRBJ1-1

CDR3aa: CASSLTGYGNTIYF
CDR3nt: TGCGCCAGCAGCTTGACAGGGTATGGAAACACCATATATTTT
abundance: .
len: 14
d_gene: .
v_gene: TRBV5-1
j_gene: TRBJ1-3

CDR3aa: CASSQVQVAEKLFF
CDR3nt: TGTGCCAGCAGCCAAGTTCAGGTGGCGGAAAAACTGTTTTTT
abundance: .
len: 14
d_gene: .
v_gene: TRBV3-1/TRBV3-2
j_gene: TRBJ1-4

CDR3aa: CASSRAGSGTGNNQPQHF
CDR3nt: TGTGCCAGCAGTCGGGCCGGGTCCGGGACGGGGAACAATCAGCCCCAGCATTTT
abundance: .
len: 18
d_gene: .
v_gene: TRBV6-6
j_gene: TRBJ1-5

CDR3aa: CASSRGPVGDTQYF
CDR3nt: TGTGCCAGCAGTAGGGGCCCTGTCGGTGATACGCAGTATTTT
abundance: .
len: 14
d_gene: .
v_gene: TRBV7-9
j_gene: TRBJ2-3

CDR3aa: CASSALTGGRRTGELFF
CDR3nt: TGCGCCAGCAGCGCCCTTACAGGGGGCCGAAGGACCGGGGAGCTGTTTTTT
abundance: .
len: 17
d_gene: TRBD1
v_gene: TRBV5-1
j_gene: TRBJ2-2

CDR3aa: CAIRAGVNTEAFF
CDR3nt: TGTGCCATCAGGGCCGGGGTTAACACTGAAGCTTTCTTT
abundance: .
len: 13
d_gene: .
v_gene: TRBV10-3
j_gene: TRBJ1-1

CDR3aa: CASRPWGSGDDNEQFF
CDR3nt: TGTGCCAGCAGGCCTTGGGGTAGCGGAGATGACAATGAGCAGTTCTTC
abundance: .
len: 16
d_gene: .
v_gene: TRBV6-2/TRBV6-3
j_gene: TRBJ2-1

CDR3aa: CATSRQGDYGYTF
CDR3nt: TGTGCCACCAGTCGGCAGGGAGACTATGGCTACACCTTC
abundance: few
len: 13
d_gene: .
v_gene: TRBV24-1
j_gene: TRBJ1-2

CDR3aa: CASSIQGRIHQPQHF
CDR3nt: TGTGCCAGTAGTATCCAGGGGCGCATTCATCAGCCCCAGCATTTT
abundance: once
len: 15
d_gene: .
v_gene: TRBV19
j_gene: TRBJ1-5

CDR3aa: CATQGDYGYTF
CDR3nt: TGTGCCACCCAGGGGGACTATGGCTACACCTTC
abundance: .
len: 11
d_gene: TRBD1
v_gene: TRBV24-1
j_gene: TRBJ1-2

CDR3aa: CASSQADNRGYTF
CDR3nt: TGTGCCAGCAGCCAAGCGGACAATCGGGGCTACACCTTC
abundance: .
len: 13
d_gene: .
v_gene: TRBV3-1/TRBV3-2
j_gene: TRBJ1-2

CDR3aa: CASSTSGGATDTQYF
CDR3nt: TGTGCCAGCAGTACGAGCGGGGGGGCCACAGATACGCAGTATTTT
abundance: .
len: 15
d_gene: TRBD2
v_gene: TRBV6-2/TRBV6-3
j_gene: TRBJ2-3

CDR3aa: CASSQVGHSLTDTQYF
CDR3nt: TGTGCCAGCAGCCAAGTGGGACACAGCCTCACAGATACGCAGTATTTT
abundance: .
len: 16
d_gene: .
v_gene: TRBV3-1/TRBV3-2
j_gene: TRBJ2-3

CDR3aa: CASSFLGQGSGANVLTF
CDR3nt: TGTGCCAGCAGCTTCCTGGGACAGGGCTCTGGGGCCAACGTCCTGACTTTC
abundance: .
len: 17
d_gene: TRBD1
v_gene: TRBV7-6
j_gene: TRBJ2-6

CDR3aa: CASSLGHGYGYTF
CDR3nt: TGTGCCAGCAGTTTGGGACACGGCTATGGCTACACCTTC
abundance: .
len: 13
d_gene: .
v_gene: TRBV12-3/TRBV12-4
j_gene: TRBJ1-2

CDR3aa: CASSSYREAEAFF
CDR3nt: TGTGCCAGTAGTTCGTACAGGGAGGCTGAAGCTTTCTTT
abundance: .
len: 13
d_gene: .
v_gene: TRBV19
j_gene: TRBJ1-1

CDR3aa: CASSPGSVGENIQYF
CDR3nt: TGTGCCAGCTCCCCCGGGAGTGTGGGGGAAAACATTCAGTACTTC
abundance: .
len: 15
d_gene: .
v_gene: TRBV18
j_gene: TRBJ2-4

CDR3aa: CASSDSSSHTEAFF
CDR3nt: TGTGCCAGCAGTGACTCGAGCAGTCACACTGAAGCTTTCTTT
abundance: .
len: 14
d_gene: .
v_gene: TRBV6-4
j_gene: TRBJ1-1

CDR3aa: CASSLDPGGETQYF
CDR3nt: TGTGCCAGCAGCTTGGATCCGGGGGGTGAGACCCAGTACTTC
abundance: once
len: 14
d_gene: TRBD2
v_gene: TRBV5-8
j_gene: TRBJ2-5

CDR3aa: CASSYRDREYQETQYF
CDR3nt: TGTGCCAGCAGCTACCGGGACAGGGAGTACCAAGAGACCCAGTACTTC
abundance: .
len: 16
d_gene: TRBD1
v_gene: TRBV14
j_gene: TRBJ2-5

CDR3aa: CASSTGVGTEAFF
CDR3nt: TGTGCCAGCAGTACAGGGGTGGGCACTGAAGCTTTCTTT
abundance: .
len: 13
d_gene: TRBD1
v_gene: TRBV12-3/TRBV12-4
j_gene: TRBJ1-1

CDR3aa: CASSALGGGNYGYTF
CDR3nt: TGTGCCAGCAGCGCCCTGGGGGGGGGAAACTATGGCTACACCTTC
abundance: .
len: 15
d_gene: .
v_gene: TRBV25-1
j_gene: TRBJ1-2

CDR3aa: CAWSDRQGAFPTNEKLFF
CDR3nt: TGTGCCTGGAGTGATCGTCAGGGGGCCTTTCCAACTAATGAAAAACTGTTTTTT
abundance: .
len: 18
d_gene: TRBD1
v_gene: TRBV30
j_gene: TRBJ1-4

CDR3aa: CASSDRGGTGELFF
CDR3nt: TGTGCCAGCAGTGACAGGGGTGGGACCGGGGAGCTGTTTTTT
abundance: .
len: 14
d_gene: .
v_gene: TRBV6-1
j_gene: TRBJ2-2

CDR3aa: CASSSDIYGYTF
CDR3nt: TGTGCCAGCAGTTCTGACATATATGGCTACACCTTC
abundance: .
len: 12
d_gene: .
v_gene: TRBV28
j_gene: TRBJ1-2

CDR3aa: CASSRGQGNTDTQYF
CDR3nt: TGTGCCAGCAGTAGGGGACAGGGGAATACAGATACGCAGTATTTT
abundance: .
len: 15
d_gene: TRBD1
v_gene: TRBV25-1
j_gene: TRBJ2-3